Presented here are 30 T cell receptor beta chains from one specimen sequenced in a study of T cell responses to AZD1222 COVID-19 vaccine. The table came from immunoSEQ multiplex PCR; TCRdb's copy has only in-frame clones and leaves some out. Found here are about 62,000 clones, roughly 70% of them singletons; the top ten hold more than 13%. Sequencing used peripheral blood, obtained on day 0 of AZD1222 vaccination. The receptor set was obtained from an adult in good health.

The chain uses TRBV18 and TRBJ2-3, with 7 bases aligning to TRBD1. The germline V gene has CDR1 KGHSH and CDR2 LQKENI. Unmatched junction bases numbered 5, after V lost 1 base and J lost 1 base. This CDR3 has 16 amino acids. In DNA form, the CDR3 reads TGTGCCAGCTCACCACAGGGGGCTCGGGGCACAGATACGCAGTATTTT. Amino acids: CASSPQGARGTDTQYF.

This chain links TRBV6-4 with TRBJ1-5; unclear D gene. V was shortened by 2 bases and J by 6 bases, with 8 bases between the two germline ends. The germline CDR1 and CDR2 sequences are MRHNA and SNTAGT. The CDR3 runs to 13 residues. CDR3 sequence reads: CASSDRAGQPQHF. For the CDR3, the DNA is TGTGCCAGCAGTGACAGGGCAGGTCAGCCCCAGCATTTT.

This chain uses TRBV27 with TRBJ1-2; D is ambiguous. The germline gives CDR1 MNHEY, CDR2 SMNVEV (reference sequence). With 6 bases removed from V and 6 bases from J, the gap between germline ends came to 14 bases. CDR3 length: 13 amino acids. The CDR3 here is CASSLGLYDGYTF. CDR3 nucleotides: TGTGCCAGCAGCCTTGGGCTTTACGATGGCTACACCTTC.

This clone was seen just once. The chain couples TRBV19 to TRBJ1-4, with D hard to call. The germline gives CDR1 LNHDA, CDR2 SQIVND (reference sequence). This CDR3 has 13 amino acids. Trimming took off 3 bases at V and 7 bases at J, with 9 bases between the two ends. The CDR3 region has the DNA TGTGCCAGTAGTATCAACCGCGGTGAAAAACTGTTTTTT. Protein sequence: CASSINRGEKLFF.

The V gene is TRBV9, the J gene TRBJ1-2; perhaps TRBD1 as D (6 bases). The CDR3 loop spans 14 amino acids. V was trimmed by 0 bases and J by 2 bases, leaving 8 bases between them. Looked up from germline, CDR1 is SGDLS and CDR2 is YYNGEE. The CDR3 sequence is CASSVEDRNYGYTF. For the CDR3, the DNA is TGTGCCAGCAGCGTAGAAGACAGGAACTATGGCTACACCTTC.

Here the CDR3 reads CATRGGSSYNEQFF. The CDR3 DNA sequence: TGCGCCACCAGGGGGGGTAGCTCCTACAATGAGCAGTTCTTC. The chain is built from TRBV5-1 and TRBJ2-1; D may match TRBD1 or TRBD2 (7 bases each). V gave up 9 bases and J gave up 0 bases, with 13 bases separating them. Per the germline V gene, CDR1 is SGHRS and CDR2 is YFSETQ. The CDR3 has 14 amino acids.

The rearrangement links TRBV9 to TRBJ1-4; D unresolved. CDR1 SGDLS and CDR2 YYNGEE come from the germline V gene. The CDR3 length is 17 residues. Trimming pared 0 bases from V and 2 bases from J, leaving 14 bases between. The CDR3 region is CASSVGPGLRTNEKLFF. In DNA form, the CDR3 reads TGTGCCAGCAGCGTAGGGCCGGGGTTGAGGACTAATGAAAAACTGTTTTTT.

The chain recombines TRBV2 with TRBJ2-1, with TRBD2 as a possible D gene (6 bases). The CDR3 totals 14 residues. CDR1 is SNHLY and CDR2 is FYNNEI in the germline V gene. V lost 5 bases and J lost 11, with 19 bases in between. The CDR3 DNA reads as TGTGCCAGCAGTCCCAAATGGAAGGAGGGAAAGCAGTTCTTC. It translates to CASSPKWKEGKQFF.

This chain uses TRBV25-1 with TRBJ2-1; TRBD1 or TRBD2 may be the D gene (6 bases each). This CDR3 spans 16 amino acids. Per germline, CDR1 MGHDK and CDR2 SYGVNS. Trimming shortened V by 8 bases and J by 4 bases, and 21 bases separated the two germline ends. The CDR3 reads CASASGVARGYNEQFF. CDR3 coding DNA: TGTGCCAGCGCCTCGGGGGTGGCCAGGGGTTACAATGAGCAGTTCTTC. The variable domain in full, with the rest retrieved from reference TRBV25-1 and TRBJ2-1, is EADIYQTPRYLVIGTGKKITLECSQTMGHDKMYWYQQDPGMELHLIHYSYGVNSTEKGDLSSESTVSRIRTEHFPLTLESARPSHTSQYLCASASGVARGYNEQFFGPGTRLTVL.

The CDR3 is CASSAVEGEKLFF. DNA for the CDR3: TGTGCCAGCTCGGCGGTGGAAGGTGAAAAACTGTTTTTT. The chain employs TRBV18 and TRBJ1-4, with D uncertain. The CDR3 sequence is 13 residues long. V was cut by 6 bases and J by 7 bases, with 12 bases left in between. The germline V gene encodes CDR1 KGHSH and CDR2 LQKENI.

The rearrangement joins TRBV25-1 to TRBJ1-6, with a tentative D call TRBD1 (6 bases). The germline V gene has CDR1 MGHDK and CDR2 SYGVNS. Trimming left V 7 bases short and J 7 bases short, with 11 bases between. This CDR3 has 13 amino acids. The CDR3 loop is CASNPQGNSPLHF. The DNA of the CDR3 is TGTGCCAGCAATCCTCAGGGGAATTCACCCCTCCACTTT.

This chain uses TRBV10-3 with TRBJ2-7, with D unclear. CDR1 and CDR2 (germline): ENHRY, SYGVKD. The V gene lost 0 bases and the J gene lost 7 bases, with 10 bases spanning the gap. CDR3 size: 13 residues. The chain's CDR3 is CAISESLLGEQYF. The CDR3 DNA reads as TGTGCCATCAGTGAGTCCCTCCTAGGGGAGCAGTACTTC.

The V and J genes are TRBV5-1 and TRBJ2-5, with 9 bases aligning to TRBD1. V lost 3 bases, J lost 2 bases, and 8 bases stayed unmatched. The CDR3 length is 16 residues. The germline gives CDR1 SGHRS, CDR2 YFSETQ. As DNA, the CDR3 is TGCGCCAGCAGCTATCCCCGGGACAGGGTACAAGAGACCCAGTACTTC. This codes for CASSYPRDRVQETQYF.

This clone was recorded only once. The J gene is TRBJ2-5, the V gene TRBV12-3 or TRBV12-4; 7 positions match TRBD2. The V gene end was trimmed by 6 bases and the J gene end by 7 bases; junction bases not matched to a gene: 5. CDR3 size: 12 residues. As DNA, the CDR3 is TGTGCCAGCAGCTCCGGGAGGACGACCCAGTACTTC. Translating it yields CASSSGRTTQYF.

The V and J genes are TRBV3-1 (or the pseudogene TRBV3-2) and TRBJ1-5; D might be TRBD1 (6 bases). V was pared by 0 bases and J by 4 bases, with 10 bases between. The CDR3 loop spans 15 amino acids. Looked up from germline, CDR1 is LGHDT and CDR2 is YNNKEL (reference sequence). The CDR3 is CASSQDLTGNQPQHF. CDR3 sequence (DNA): TGTGCCAGCAGCCAAGATCTGACAGGTAATCAGCCCCAGCATTTT.

The CDR3 bases are TGTGCCAGTAGTACAATAGAAGGTGAAAAACTGTTTTTT. Translation gives CASSTIEGEKLFF. The chain carries TRBV19 and TRBJ1-4; D unclear. Germline CDR1 LNHDA, CDR2 SQIVND (reference sequence). V was pared by 4 bases and J by 7 bases, with 10 bases between. The CDR3 loop spans 13 amino acids.

The V gene is TRBV9, the J gene TRBJ1-2; 10 bases match TRBD1. The CDR3 runs 14 residues. The V and J ends lost 7 bases and 8 bases, in that order; junction bases with no gene match: 11. The germline gives CDR1 SGDLS, CDR2 YYNGEE. CDR3 loop: CASGERQGAGGYTF. The CDR3 DNA reads as TGTGCCAGCGGGGAGAGACAGGGGGCTGGCGGCTACACCTTC.

This clone was counted a single time. CDR3 protein: CASRREGWGNTEAFF. The CDR3 DNA sequence: TGTGCCAGCAGACGCGAGGGGTGGGGGAACACTGAAGCTTTCTTT. This chain uses TRBV28 with TRBJ1-1; weak D call: TRBD1 (5 bases). The CDR3 sequence is 15 residues long. CDR1 is MDHEN and CDR2 is SYDVKM in the germline V gene. The germline V and J ends were trimmed by 6 bases and 1 base, with 15 bases remaining between them.

This sequence joins TRBV4-1 and TRBJ2-7; the match to TRBD2 covers 7 bases. There are 16 residues in the CDR3. V dropped 5 bases and J dropped 2; count of bases not matched to a gene: 12. The V gene's germline CDR1 is MGHRA and CDR2 YSYEKL. Here the CDR3 reads CASSASGLAATYEQYF. The CDR3 nucleotides read TGCGCCAGCAGCGCCAGCGGGCTAGCGGCAACCTACGAGCAGTACTTC.

CDR3 sequence reads: CASSQVSGGIGQYF. Here the CDR3 DNA reads TGTGCCAGCAGCCAAGTTAGCGGGGGGATAGGGCAGTACTTC. This chain connects TRBV3-1 (or the pseudogene TRBV3-2) to TRBJ2-7; 10 positions agree with TRBD2. CDR1 LGHDT and CDR2 YNNKEL come from the germline V gene (reference sequence). The CDR3 is 14 amino acids. Losses at the gene ends were 1 base for V and 9 bases for J; bases not matched to a gene: 6.

The chain combines TRBV3-1 (or the pseudogene TRBV3-2) with TRBJ2-1, with D perhaps TRBD2 (6 bases). Looked up from germline, CDR1 is LGHDT and CDR2 is YNNKEL (reference sequence). V shed 3 bases and J shed 0 bases, with 24 bases lying between them. There are 20 residues in the CDR3. The CDR3 loop reads CASSHPKCSGGASSYNEQFF. The CDR3 DNA is TGTGCCAGCAGCCATCCAAAATGTTCGGGCGGGGCCAGCTCCTACAATGAGCAGTTCTTC.

V and J are TRBV7-2 and TRBJ2-5; D gene uncertain. The CDR3 has 13 residues. Germline V CDR1 and CDR2: SGHTA, FQGNSA. V was clipped by 4 bases and J by 5 bases, with 11 bases between them. CDR3 DNA sequence: TGTGCCAGCAGCTGGACGGCGGCGGAGACCCAGTACTTC. It translates to CASSWTAAETQYF.

The V and J genes are TRBV7-2 and TRBJ2-7; D not certain. This CDR3 comprises 13 residues. Germline loops: CDR1 SGHTA, CDR2 FQGNSA. Trimming removed 0 bases at V and 5 bases at J, with 8 bases between. The CDR3 DNA is TGTGCCAGCAGCTTAGCGCCGGTAGACGAGCAGTACTTC. This sequence encodes CASSLAPVDEQYF.

The V and J genes are TRBV2 and TRBJ2-7; D call uncertain. Germline V gene data show CDR1 as SNHLY and CDR2 as FYNNEI. The CDR3 totals 16 residues. V lost 1 base, J lost 0 bases, and 13 bases lay in between. The CDR3 DNA reads as TGTGCCAGCAGTGAAGGGAGAGGACGGAGCTCCTACGAGCAGTACTTC. This translates into CASSEGRGRSSYEQYF.

The CDR3 loop reads CASSDGTPTDTQYF. CDR3 bases: TGTGCCAGCAGCGATGGGACTCCAACAGATACGCAGTATTTT. This chain connects TRBV9 to TRBJ2-3, with D possibly TRBD2 on 6 matching bases. V was cut by 3 bases and J by 3 bases, with 11 bases left in between. The V gene's germline CDR1 is SGDLS and CDR2 YYNGEE. This CDR3 has 14 amino acids.

The rearrangement uses TRBV5-1 and TRBJ2-1; 11 bases map to TRBD2. Trimming cost V 3 bases and J 1 base; bases outside gene matches: 6. CDR1 and CDR2 (germline): SGHRS, YFSETQ. The CDR3 totals 17 residues. CDR3 region: CASSSARLAGSYNEQFF. The CDR3 DNA follows: TGCGCCAGCAGCTCGGCCCGACTAGCGGGGTCCTACAATGAGCAGTTCTTC.

The gene calls are TRBV7-9 and TRBJ1-2, with D possibly matching TRBD1 (5 bases). CDR3 size: 14 residues. The germline V gene encodes CDR1 SEHNR and CDR2 FQNEAQ (reference sequence). The V end lost 4 bases, the J end lost 2 bases, and 11 bases lay between the germline ends. CDR3 sequence (DNA): TGTGCCAGCAGCTGGGCGGGGGGAAACTATGGCTACACCTTC. Translation: CASSWAGGNYGYTF.

The chain employs TRBV12-5 and TRBJ2-3; 7 nucleotides line up with TRBD1. The germline V gene has CDR1 LGHNT and CDR2 FRNRAP. The CDR3 has 11 residues. V lost 6 bases to trimming and J lost 6 bases; unmatched junction nucleotides: 0. The DNA of the CDR3 is TGTGCTAGTGGGACAGGGGATACGCAGTATTTT. Translated, it gives CASGTGDTQYF.

The genes are TRBV5-1 and TRBJ1-1, with D possibly TRBD1 on 5 matching bases. V was cut by 0 bases and J by 10 bases, with 25 bases left in between. CDR1 and CDR2 (germline): SGHRS, YFSETQ. This CDR3 spans 17 amino acids. As DNA, the CDR3 is TGCGCCAGCAGCTTGGCCGTCGGCAGGGTGGTATCGATGTTAGCTTTCTTT. It translates to CASSLAVGRVVSMLAFF.

The chain uses TRBV9 and TRBJ2-6; D is unresolved. The germline V gene has CDR1 SGDLS and CDR2 YYNGEE. The CDR3 is 15 residues long. V lost 3 bases, J lost 1 base, and 8 bases lay in between. Here the CDR3 DNA reads TGTGCCAGCAGCGACATCCCTTCTGGGGCCAACGTCCTGACTTTC. Protein sequence: CASSDIPSGANVLTF.